This T cell receptor (beta chain) was found in a study of T cell clones after liver transplantation. Thawed unstimulated PBMCs were FACS-sorted by CD3, CD4 and CD8 into two populations. Germline assignment: CDR1 MDHEN and CDR2 SYDVKM. The CDR3 spans 15 residues. The V segment lost 5 bases and the J segment 1 base; nucleotides outside the gene matches: 6. Clones were sequenced by immunoSEQ multiplex PCR, and TCRdb holds only the in-frame ones, with some missing. The sample yields fewer than 85,000 clones, less than 85% seen once. This clone came up many times. This chain joins TRBV28 and TRBJ1-1, with 8 bases that match TRBD1. The sequences come from CD4+ T cells from blood, collected at the 22-month timepoint. The TCR was taken from a human patient who received a liver transplant. The graft donor may have contributed some T cells. The CDR3 spells CASSETGTGNTEAFF. The CDR3 coding sequence is TGTGCCAGCAGTGAGACCGGGACAGGGAACACTGAAGCTTTCTTT.